Shown below are 28 T cell receptor beta chains from a single sample sequenced in a study of post-analysis software for immune sequencing data. General study results and limits: About 5 TRBV segments were more frequent in patients than controls; TRBV5-6, TRBV5-1 and TRBV20-1 belonged to this group.

For these TCRs, the target antigens are not known. Unique-molecular-identifier-tagged TCR beta cDNA libraries were used. TCRdb independently ran MiXCR on the PCR reads; one entry per CDR3 protein. In the table there are some 690,000 distinct CDR3 sequences, just under 30% of which are singletons. Sequencing was done on a sample of blood. These receptors all come from a girl between 10 and 17 years old with multiple sclerosis.

There are many counts of this clonotype. The V and J genes are TRBV7-2 and TRBJ2-7, with D tentatively TRBD1 (6 bases). With 1 base removed from V and 2 bases from J, the gap between germline ends came to 9 bases. Germline V gene sequence: CDR1 SGHTA, CDR2 FQGNSA. The CDR3 extends over 14 amino acids. CDR3 in DNA: TGTGCCAGCAGCTTAGGACCAGGGGCCTACGAGCAGTACTTC. This encodes CASSLGPGAYEQYF.

In this sample, this clonotype turned up a few times. The J gene is TRBJ2-7, the V gene TRBV6-2 or TRBV6-3; D not resolved. V dropped 6 bases and J dropped 1 base, with 10 bases sitting between them. The CDR3 loop spans 13 amino acids. The germline V gene encodes CDR1 MNHEY and CDR2 SVGEGT. In DNA form, the CDR3 reads TGTGCCAGCAGATCCTCGGTATCCTACGAGCAGTACTTC. This gives the protein CASRSSVSYEQYF.

This clonotype has just a few counts. The genes are TRBV6-5 and TRBJ2-3; D gene ambiguous. CDR3 length: 13 amino acids. CDR1 and CDR2 (germline): MNHEY, SVGAGI. Trimming took off 6 bases at V and 6 bases at J, with 13 bases between the two ends. The CDR3 here is CASSSKLGDTQYF. CDR3 in DNA: TGTGCCAGCAGCTCGAAACTTGGGGATACGCAGTATTTT.

The chain uses TRBV10-3 and TRBJ1-2, with D hard to call. Germline values: CDR1 ENHRY, CDR2 SYGVKD. CDR3 length: 13 amino acids. The V and J ends lost 0 bases and 5 bases respectively, with 7 bases between them. CDR3 nucleotide sequence: TGTGCCATCAGTGAGTCGGATAAATATGGCTACACCTTC. It encodes CAISESDKYGYTF.

The sample holds a few counts of this clonotype. The gene calls are TRBV15 and TRBJ2-2; no definite D call. Trimming pared 1 base from V and 7 bases from J, leaving 4 bases between. The CDR3 spans 12 residues. Germline V gene sequence: CDR1 LNHNV, CDR2 YYDKDF (reference sequence). The CDR3 sequence is CATSRGSGELFF. DNA of the CDR3: TGTGCCACCAGCAGAGGAAGCGGGGAGCTGTTTTTT.

This clonotype was seen a handful of times. The genes are TRBV7-9 and TRBJ2-5; D not certain. The CDR3 loop spans 12 amino acids. V lost 8 bases to trimming and J lost 5 bases, with 12 bases between them. Germline V gene sequence: CDR1 SEHNR, CDR2 FQNEAQ (reference sequence). In nucleotides, the CDR3 is TGTGCCAGCGGAATTAGTGGGGAGACCCAGTACTTC. Translated, it gives CASGISGETQYF. The whole variable domain, filled in from reference TRBV7-9 and TRBJ2-5, reads DTGVSQNPRHKITKRGQNVTFRCDPISEHNRLYWYRQTLGQGPEFLTYFQNEAQLEKSRLLSDRFSAERPKGSFSTLEIQRTEQGDSAMYLCASGISGETQYFGPGTRLLVL.

This clonotype was observed at least ten times. The chain employs TRBV10-3 and TRBJ2-7, with D perhaps given as TRBD1 or TRBD2 (6 bases each). Germline assignment: CDR1 ENHRY and CDR2 SYGVKD. This CDR3 has 15 amino acids. V lost 9 bases and J 2 bases, leaving 20 bases between the germline ends. The CDR3 here is CAIAIGGSWAYEQYF. The CDR3 nucleotides read TGTGCCATAGCTATAGGGGGGAGTTGGGCCTACGAGCAGTACTTC.

This clonotype was observed a few times. J is TRBJ1-4 and V is TRBV4-1, with 8 nucleotides matching TRBD1. Germline assignment: CDR1 MGHRA and CDR2 YSYEKL. The junction had 0 bases not matched to a gene; V was cut back by 1 base and J by 5 bases. The length of the CDR3 is 14 residues. The CDR3 DNA follows: TGCGCCAGCAGCCAAGGGACAGGGAATGAAAAACTGTTTTTT. Protein sequence: CASSQGTGNEKLFF.

This chain connects TRBV12-3 or TRBV12-4 to TRBJ2-7; TRBD1 is a possible D gene (6 bases). V lost 6 bases, J lost 0 bases, and 12 bases lay in between. This CDR3 has 14 amino acids. CDR3 DNA sequence: TGTGCCAGCAGGCCGGGACACAGCTCCTACGAGCAGTACTTC. Translating it yields CASRPGHSSYEQYF.

J is TRBJ2-7 and V is TRBV9; 7 nucleotides align to TRBD1. Germline CDR1 and CDR2: SGDLS and YYNGEE. J was trimmed by 2 bases and V by 1 base; bases with no gene match: 6. The CDR3 has 15 amino acids. The CDR3 spells CASSVRGTATYEQYF. DNA for the CDR3: TGTGCCAGCAGCGTAAGGGGGACAGCCACCTACGAGCAGTACTTC. Drawing the rest from reference TRBV9 and TRBJ2-7, the complete variable domain is DSGVTQTPKHLITATGQRVTLRCSPRSGDLSVYWYQQSLDQGLQFLIQYYNGEERAKGNILERFSAQQFPDLHSELNLSSLELGDSALYFCASSVRGTATYEQYFGPGTRLTVT.

This chain uses TRBV4-1 with TRBJ1-1; D gene ambiguous. Trimming cost V 1 base and J 3 bases, with 18 bases left between them. CDR1 is MGHRA and CDR2 is YSYEKL in the germline V gene. The CDR3 runs 17 residues. CDR3 in amino acids: CASSQVGRVIRDTEAFF. CDR3 coding DNA: TGCGCCAGCAGCCAAGTAGGAAGGGTCATTCGGGACACTGAAGCTTTCTTT.

This clonotype was counted only a few times. This chain uses TRBV11-2 with TRBJ2-7; 7 positions match TRBD2. V shed 0 bases and J 5 bases; nucleotides not matched to a gene: 13. Germline CDR1 and CDR2: SGHAT and FQNNGV. The CDR3 is 17 amino acids. CDR3: CASSLDRFGLEGNEQYF. CDR3 bases: TGTGCCAGCAGCTTAGATCGATTTGGACTAGAAGGGAACGAGCAGTACTTC. Together with reference TRBV11-2 and TRBJ2-7, the CDR3 gives the full variable domain: EAGVAQSPRYKIIEKRQSVAFWCNPISGHATLYWYQQILGQGPKLLIQFQNNGVVDDSQLPKDRFSAERLKGVDSTLKIQPAKLEDSAVYLCASSLDRFGLEGNEQYFGPGTRLTVT.

In its sample, this clonotype was seen a few times. J is TRBJ2-1 and V is TRBV24-1; perhaps TRBD1 as D (5 bases). The CDR3 loop spans 16 amino acids. V was cut by 3 bases and J by 6 bases, with 17 bases left in between. Per germline, CDR1 KGHDR and CDR2 SFDVKD. The CDR3 DNA follows: TGTGCCACCAGTGATCCTCAGGGTAAGGGAATCAATGAGCAGTTCTTC. Protein sequence: CATSDPQGKGINEQFF.

The chain joins TRBV18 to TRBJ1-5; D uncertain. V gave up 3 bases and J gave up 5 bases, with 11 bases separating them. The germline gives CDR1 KGHSH, CDR2 LQKENI. There are 14 residues in the CDR3. CDR3 region: CASSPAETHQPQHF. The CDR3 DNA reads as TGTGCCAGCTCACCCGCGGAGACCCATCAGCCCCAGCATTTT.

In this sample, this clonotype turned up a few times. The CDR3 sequence: CSAPPASGGINEQFF. In DNA, the CDR3 is TGCAGTGCCCCGCCCGCGAGCGGGGGGATTAATGAGCAGTTCTTC. The genes are TRBV20-1 and TRBJ2-1; 9 bases are a match to TRBD2. Looked up from germline, CDR1 is DFQATT and CDR2 is SNEGSKA (reference sequence). With 6 bases clipped from V and 7 bases from J, the junction kept 13 bases outside the gene matches. The CDR3 runs to 15 residues.

This clonotype was detected a few times. The chain has TRBV15 and TRBJ2-7; 7 positions match TRBD1. The CDR3 is 14 residues long. The V gene end was trimmed by 6 bases and the J gene end by 7 bases; junction bases not matched to a gene: 12. The germline V gene has CDR1 LNHNV and CDR2 YYDKDF (reference sequence). CDR3 residues: CATSPGQAKAEQYF. CDR3 sequence (DNA): TGTGCCACCAGTCCCGGACAGGCCAAGGCAGAGCAGTACTTC.

This clonotype has ten or more counts. The chain couples TRBV20-1 to TRBJ2-1; weak D call: TRBD2 (7 bases). Germline values: CDR1 DFQATT, CDR2 SNEGSKA (reference sequence). The CDR3 totals 14 residues. The V end was cut by 2 bases, the J end by 8 bases, with 16 bases between. The CDR3 DNA reads as TGCAGTGCTAGATTGGGCAGGGGAGGGGATGAGCAGTTCTTC. Residues: CSARLGRGGDEQFF.

In this sample, this clonotype turned up a few times. This rearrangement joins TRBV28 to TRBJ2-7; TRBD2 aligns across 7 bases. J lost 4 bases, V lost 2 bases, and 8 bases had no gene match. Germline V CDR1 and CDR2: MDHEN, SYDVKM. This CDR3 is built from 15 residues. The CDR3 sequence: CASSLVGGSGYEQYF. CDR3 bases: TGTGCCAGCAGTTTAGTGGGCGGGAGTGGTTACGAGCAGTACTTC.

V usage is TRBV7-2 and J usage is TRBJ1-3; weak D call: TRBD1 (5 bases). Between the trimmed V and J ends, which lost 5 bases and 2 bases, there was a span of 16 bases. Germline V gene sequence: CDR1 SGHTA, CDR2 FQGNSA. CDR3 length equals 16 residues. DNA for the CDR3: TGTGCCAGCAGCCCTGGGGGAGCTACTACTGGAAACACCATATATTTT. Its translation is CASSPGGATTGNTIYF.

This clonotype showed up just a few times. This chain connects TRBV28 to TRBJ1-2; D is perhaps TRBD1 (6 bases). Trimming left V 4 bases short and J 8 bases short, with 11 bases between. The CDR3 covers 12 residues. Germline V gives CDR1 MDHEN, CDR2 SYDVKM. DNA of the CDR3: TGTGCCAGCAGTTCAAGGGGGTTGGGCTACACCTTC. This codes for CASSSRGLGYTF.

Details on this clonotype: Sequence at one end of the junction differs from germline and may be a read error. This chain uses TRBV29-1 with TRBJ1-1, with TRBD1 as a possible D gene (6 bases). Looked up from germline, CDR1 is SQVTM and CDR2 is ANQGSEA. The CDR3 length is 12 residues. CDR3 protein: CSVVKGGTGAFF. The DNA for the CDR3 is TGCAGCGTTGTTAAGGGGGGCACTGGAGCTTTCTTT.

The CDR3 sequence is CASSSASGDYEQYF. The CDR3 DNA reads TGTGCCAGCAGTTCGGCGTCGGGGGACTACGAGCAGTACTTC. This chain connects TRBV6-6 to TRBJ2-4; D may be TRBD2 (6 bases). The end of the DNA aligns better with TRBJ2-7, so the J call may be wrong. From germline, CDR1 is MNHNY and CDR2 SVGAGI (reference sequence). The length of the CDR3 is 14 residues.

This clonotype was picked up a small number of times. The rearrangement links TRBV7-2 to TRBJ2-1; TRBD2 matches at 13 bases. The CDR3 length is 16 residues. CDR1 SGHTA and CDR2 FQGNSA come from the germline V gene. The trim removed 1 base at V and 5 bases at J, leaving 2 bases unmatched. This chain's CDR3 is CASSLGTSGSHNEQFF. The CDR3 coding sequence is TGTGCCAGCAGCTTAGGGACTAGCGGGAGCCACAATGAGCAGTTCTTC. The whole variable domain, remainder taken from reference TRBV7-2 and TRBJ2-1, is GAGVSQSPSNKVTEKGKDVELRCDPISGHTALYWYRQSLGQGLEFLIYFQGNSAPDKSGLPSDRFSAERTGGSVSTLTIQRTQQEDSAVYLCASSLGTSGSHNEQFFGPGTRLTVL.

This rearrangement joins TRBV20-1 to TRBJ1-2, with D unresolved. Germline V lookup: CDR1 DFQATT, CDR2 SNEGSKA (reference sequence). The CDR3 is 11 residues long. V lost 3 bases, J lost 5 bases, and 7 bases lay in between. CDR3 bases: TGCAGTGCTAGGTTACCGTATGGCTACACCTTC. It translates to CSARLPYGYTF.

The V gene is TRBV2, the J gene TRBJ2-3; TRBD2 might be the D (5 bases). Germline CDR1 SNHLY, CDR2 FYNNEI. The CDR3 has 17 amino acids. Trimming pared 0 bases from V and 3 bases from J, leaving 16 bases between. The CDR3 DNA sequence: TGTGCCAGCAGTGAAGCGGGAAGCGGCCAGCTGACAGATACGCAGTATTTT. Translating it yields CASSEAGSGQLTDTQYF. The full variable domain, its missing parts supplied by reference TRBV2 and TRBJ2-3, is EPEVTQTPSHQVTQMGQEVILRCVPISNHLYFYWYRQILGQKVEFLVSFYNNEISEKSEIFDDQFSVERPDGSNFTLKIRSTKLEDSAMYFCASSEAGSGQLTDTQYFGPGTRLTVL.

This clonotype came up once. The rearrangement uses TRBV27 and TRBJ2-7; 9 bases agree with TRBD1. The germline gives CDR1 MNHEY, CDR2 SMNVEV (reference sequence). This CDR3 has 15 residues. The V and J ends lost 2 bases and 4 bases, in that order; junction bases with no gene match: 6. CDR3 sequence: CASSLKQGARYEQYF. CDR3 sequence (DNA): TGTGCCAGCAGTTTAAAACAGGGGGCGCGGTACGAGCAGTACTTC.

This clonotype was seen more than once but under ten times. V gene TRBV21-1 combines with J gene TRBJ2-3. TRBV21-1 is a pseudogene. CDR3 length equals 12 residues. CDR3 amino acids: CASSKRCDTQYF. The CDR3 DNA reads TGTGCCAGCAGCAAGCGTTGTGATACGCAGTATTTT.

This clonotype was counted only a few times. This chain uses TRBV5-1 with TRBJ2-3; the match to TRBD2 covers 12 bases. The length of the CDR3 is 18 residues. Looked up from germline, CDR1 is SGHRS and CDR2 is YFSETQ. Trimming removed 2 bases from V and 0 bases from J; junction bases left unmatched: 7. As DNA, the CDR3 is TGCGCCAGCAGCTTAGGACTAGCGGGGATCGGAAGCACAGATACGCAGTATTTT. Amino acid sequence: CASSLGLAGIGSTDTQYF.